Each of the 7 T cell receptor beta chains below was sequenced from the same sample in a study of T cells in women clearing cervical HPV infection. TCRdb's table, derived via immunoSEQ multiplex PCR, lists solely in-frame clones and lacks some. The table for this sample gives about 32,000 clones. Sample: blood buffy coat. The source is a woman aged 18-70 years with a cervical HPV16 infection that either progressed to CIN3+ or cleared (not recorded which).

Regarding this clone: The read comes to an end 3 residues before the CDR3 does, leaving the germline J gene to fill in the end. The rearrangement joins TRBV20-1 to TRBJ2-3; D not certain. CDR1 and CDR2 from the germline V gene are DFQATT and SNEGSKA (reference sequence). The CDR3 is 12 residues long. The sequenced CDR3 bases are TGCAGTGCGGGCTATGGCAATCAGCCG. Translation gives CSAGYGNQP. The entire CDR3 sequence reads CSAGYGNQPQYF.

For this clone: The CDR3 goes on 3 residues after the read ends, and that part is filled in from the germline J gene. V usage is TRBV20-1 and J usage is TRBJ2-3; maybe TRBD1 (6 bases). Germline V gives CDR1 DFQATT, CDR2 SNEGSKA (reference sequence). This CDR3 is 16 amino acids long. The sequenced CDR3 bases are TGCAGTGCTAGAGATAATTCCAGGGGAAGGGTAGAGACG. Translation: CSARDNSRGRVET. The whole CDR3 region reads CSARDNSRGRVETQYF.

A remark on this clone: The read gets to within 3 residues of the CDR3 end, and the germline J gene fills in the rest. The rearrangement joins TRBV5-1 to TRBJ1-4, with 7 bases identical to TRBD1. Per the germline V gene, CDR1 is SGHRS and CDR2 is YFSETQ. The CDR3 totals 16 residues. The J segment lost 5 bases and the V segment lost 2 bases, leaving 9 bases of the junction unmatched. The CDR3 bases that were read are TGCGCCAGCAGCTTTGGAACCGGGACAGAGAATGAAAAA. This codes for CASSFGTGTENEK. The full-length CDR3 reads as CASSFGTGTENEKLFF.

To note about this clone: The read ends 3 residues early relative to the CDR3; the germline J gene fills the gap. The chain is built from TRBV6-1 and TRBJ2-2, with a weak D call TRBD1 (6 bases). In germline, CDR1 is MNHNS, CDR2 SASEGT. This CDR3 region has 14 residues. The CDR3 loop reads CASSGVQGQEKLFF. The CDR3 bases that were read are TGTGCCAGCAGTGGAGTACAGGGTCAAGAAAAG.

Comment on this clone: The read stops 3 residues short of the end of the CDR3; the missing end is completed from the germline J gene. This rearrangement joins TRBV20-1 to TRBJ2-1; 7 positions match TRBD1. Germline V gene sequence: CDR1 DFQATT, CDR2 SNEGSKA (reference sequence). The CDR3 extends over 12 amino acids. With 3 bases clipped from V and 9 bases from J, the junction kept 5 bases outside the gene matches. Partial CDR3 DNA: TGCAGTGCTAGGCGACAGGGTGTTGAG. Amino acids: CSARRQGVE. The CDR3 in full is CSARRQGVEQFF.

Worth noting for this clone: The observed sequence ends 3 residues before the CDR3 terminus, with the missing tail filled in from the germline J gene. The chain has TRBV5-5 and TRBJ1-1, with 8 bases that match TRBD1. The CDR3 has 13 residues. The germline V gene has CDR1 SGHKS and CDR2 YYEKEE (reference sequence). The part of the CDR3 DNA that was read is TGTGCCAGCAGCCCGGGACAGGCCTCTCTG. Its translation: CASSPGQASL. The CDR3 in its entirety is CASSPGQASLAFF.

For this clone: The CDR3 extends 3 residues past the end of the read, so its final part is completed from the germline J gene. The gene calls are TRBV5-1 and TRBJ1-6; a weak D match, TRBD1 (6 bases). V was pared by 4 bases and J by 7 bases, with 18 bases between. The V gene's germline CDR1 is SGHRS and CDR2 YFSETQ. This CDR3 spans 16 amino acids. This CDR3 reads CASSPLGGTLNSPLHF. CDR3 DNA (partial): TGCGCCAGCAGCCCTCTGGGAGGGACATTAAATTCACCC. The variable domain in full, with the rest retrieved from reference TRBV5-1 and TRBJ1-6, is KAGVTQTPRYLIKTRGQQVTLSCSPISGHRSVSWYQQTPGQGLQFLFEYFSETQRNKGNFPGRFSGRQFSNSRSEMNVSTLELGDSALYLCASSPLGGTLNSPLHFGNGTRLTVT.